A selection of T cell receptor beta chains follows, all from one sample in a study of cytomegalovirus exposure and HLA in healthy donors. Assay: immunoSEQ multiplex PCR; the TCRdb copy retains only in-frame clones and omits some. The repertoire has some 86,000 clones, 80% to 95% of them found once; the top ten carry less than 4%. The sample taken for sequencing was PBMCs. The receptors shown here come from a woman in her thirties in good health and CMV-seronegative. Each CDR3 is given with its conserved first and last residue. The order of the fields is clone size, D gene, J gene, V gene, CDR3 protein, CDR3 DNA. A D gene is named only where the DNA matches it firmly. Clone sizes are given selectively: once, few, many, or a class where the clone is expanded.

>-|TRBD1|TRBJ1-1|TRBV5-1
CASSLLPPGQGGYATEAFF
TGCGCCAGCAGCTTGCTCCCGCCGGGACAGGGTGGTTATGCGACTGAAGCTTTCTTT
>-|-|TRBJ1-1|TRBV27
CASSEYGNTEAFF
TGTGCCAGCAGCGAGTACGGGAACACTGAAGCTTTCTTT
>-|TRBD2|TRBJ2-2|TRBV7-9
CASSLGTRVTGELFF
TGTGCCAGCAGCTTGGGGACTAGAGTTACCGGGGAGCTGTTTTTT
>-|-|TRBJ2-7|TRBV30
CAWSVKGAYEQYF
TGTGCCTGGAGTGTGAAAGGAGCTTACGAGCAGTACTTC
>-|-|TRBJ1-3|TRBV5-1
CASSTTPDSGSGNTIYF
TGCGCCAGCAGCACAACTCCCGACAGTGGCTCTGGAAACACCATATATTTT
>-|TRBD1|TRBJ2-6|TRBV5-1
CASGRDSSSGANVLTF
TGCGCCAGCGGCCGGGACAGTAGCTCTGGGGCCAACGTCCTGACTTTC
>-|TRBD2|TRBJ2-3|TRBV5-1
CASSPGGSTDTQYF
TGCGCCAGCAGCCCGGGAGGTAGCACAGATACGCAGTATTTT
>-|-|TRBJ2-5|TRBV6-5
CASSPPSSLETQYF
TGTGCCAGCAGTCCCCCTAGTAGTTTAGAGACCCAGTACTTC
>-|TRBD2|TRBJ2-3|TRBV7-9
CASSLFSGGTDTQYF
TGTGCCAGCAGCTTATTTAGCGGGGGAACAGATACGCAGTATTTT
>-|TRBD1|TRBJ1-2|TRBV6-5
CASSYAEGARSYGYTF
TGTGCCAGCAGTTACGCCGAGGGGGCGCGAAGCTATGGCTACACCTTC
>-|-|TRBJ2-2|TRBV2
CASSLKYSSGELFF
TGTGCCAGCAGCCTTAAATACTCTTCCGGGGAGCTGTTTTTT
>-|TRBD1|TRBJ1-2|TRBV10-3
CATTPTGAFGGYTF
TGTGCCACCACCCCGACAGGGGCTTTTGGTGGCTACACCTTC
>-|-|TRBJ1-1|TRBV18
CASSPPGTTSNTEAFF
TGTGCCAGCTCACCACCCGGGACTACCTCGAACACTGAAGCTTTCTTT
>-|-|TRBJ1-4|TRBV7-9
CASSLTITHATNEKLFF
TGTGCCAGCAGCTTAACTATTACACACGCAACTAATGAAAAACTGTTTTTT
>-|TRBD1|TRBJ1-1|TRBV7-8
CASSLGRGHGVYTEAFF
TGTGCCAGCAGCTTAGGCAGGGGGCATGGAGTTTACACTGAAGCTTTCTTT
>-|-|TRBJ1-2|TRBV25-1
CASREGLHYGYTF
TGTGCCAGCAGGGAGGGGCTACACTATGGCTACACCTTC
>-|TRBD2|TRBJ2-1|TRBV7-8
CASSLYSGGFGEQFF
TGTGCCAGCAGCTTATATAGCGGGGGCTTTGGTGAGCAGTTCTTC
>once|TRBD1|TRBJ2-3|TRBV9
CASSVGADRGLSGDTQYF
TGTGCCAGCAGCGTAGGGGCGGACAGGGGGCTTAGTGGAGATACGCAGTATTTT
>-|-|TRBJ1-2|TRBV5-1
CASSPLDSEVYGYTF
TGCGCCAGCAGCCCCTTGGACAGTGAGGTCTATGGCTACACCTTC
>-|TRBD1|TRBJ1-2|TRBV7-9
CASSLARADRRDGYTF
TGTGCCAGCAGCTTAGCTAGGGCGGACAGGAGGGATGGCTACACCTTC
>-|TRBD1|TRBJ2-7|TRBV6-5
CASSSQDRGFYEQYF
TGTGCCAGCAGTTCCCAAGACAGGGGGTTCTACGAGCAGTACTTC
>-|-|TRBJ1-4|TRBV7-2
CASRPDRGNEKLFF
TGTGCCAGCAGACCCGATAGAGGGAATGAAAAACTGTTTTTT
>-|TRBD1|TRBJ1-6|TRBV4-1
CASSREGQAENSPLHF
TGCGCCAGCAGCCGGGAGGGACAGGCAGAGAATTCACCCCTCCACTTT
>-|TRBD1|TRBJ2-4|TRBV2
CASSERDRESF
TGTGCCAGCAGTGAAAGAGACAGGGAGAGCTTC
>-|TRBD1|TRBJ1-2|TRBV5-1
CASSRGQGSSNYGYTF
TGCGCCAGCAGCAGAGGACAGGGGTCTTCCAACTATGGCTACACCTTC
>-|-|TRBJ2-1|TRBV7-9
CASSLGRVQGTYEQFF
TGTGCCAGCAGCTTAGGTCGGGTACAAGGGACATATGAGCAGTTCTTC
>-|-|TRBJ1-5|TRBV4-3
CASSQDRRGNQPQHF
TGCGCCAGCAGCCAAGACAGGAGGGGCAATCAGCCCCAGCATTTT
>once|TRBD2|TRBJ2-3|TRBV5-1
CARSWAGGGVTDTQYF
TGCGCCCGCAGCTGGGCCGGCGGGGGGGTCACAGATACGCAGTATTTT
>-|TRBD2|TRBJ2-7|TRBV11-2
CASSYTSGGAREQYF
TGTGCCAGCAGCTATACTAGCGGGGGGGCTCGAGAGCAGTACTTC
>-|TRBD1|TRBJ2-5|TRBV10-3
CAIRGGQGVETQYF
TGTGCCATCAGGGGGGGACAGGGGGTTGAGACCCAGTACTTC
>few|TRBD1|TRBJ1-1|TRBV9
CASSVSGQGEAFF
TGTGCCAGCAGCGTATCAGGACAGGGGGAAGCTTTCTTT
>-|TRBD1|TRBJ1-5|TRBV5-1
CASSAGQGNNQPQHF
TGCGCCAGCAGCGCGGGACAGGGGAACAATCAGCCCCAGCATTTT
>-|-|TRBJ2-7|TRBV4-1
CASSLKSTGTQSPYEQYF
TGCGCCAGCAGCCTAAAGAGCACCGGGACACAAAGCCCCTACGAGCAGTACTTC
>-|TRBD2|TRBJ2-4|TRBV7-8
CASSLGSSGKNIQYF
TGTGCCAGCAGCTTAGGGTCTAGCGGAAAAAACATTCAGTACTTC
>-|-|TRBJ1-1|TRBV6-1
CASSAKEGNTEAFF
TGTGCCAGCAGTGCCAAGGAGGGGAACACTGAAGCTTTCTTT
>-|-|TRBJ2-2|TRBV5-4
CASTQRGGQGGELFF
TGTGCCAGCACACAGCGCGGGGGCCAGGGCGGGGAGCTGTTTTTT
>once|-|TRBJ2-3|TRBV4-2
CASSQDAGRAHTDTQYF
TGTGCCAGCAGCCAAGATGCGGGCCGGGCCCACACAGATACGCAGTATTTT
>-|-|TRBJ1-4|TRBV6-1
CASTLGAANEKLFF
TGTGCCAGCACCCTTGGGGCAGCTAATGAAAAACTGTTTTTT
>-|TRBD2|TRBJ2-1|TRBV19
CASRSGLAGSSYNEQFF
TGTGCCAGTAGATCGGGACTAGCGGGCAGCTCCTACAATGAGCAGTTCTTC